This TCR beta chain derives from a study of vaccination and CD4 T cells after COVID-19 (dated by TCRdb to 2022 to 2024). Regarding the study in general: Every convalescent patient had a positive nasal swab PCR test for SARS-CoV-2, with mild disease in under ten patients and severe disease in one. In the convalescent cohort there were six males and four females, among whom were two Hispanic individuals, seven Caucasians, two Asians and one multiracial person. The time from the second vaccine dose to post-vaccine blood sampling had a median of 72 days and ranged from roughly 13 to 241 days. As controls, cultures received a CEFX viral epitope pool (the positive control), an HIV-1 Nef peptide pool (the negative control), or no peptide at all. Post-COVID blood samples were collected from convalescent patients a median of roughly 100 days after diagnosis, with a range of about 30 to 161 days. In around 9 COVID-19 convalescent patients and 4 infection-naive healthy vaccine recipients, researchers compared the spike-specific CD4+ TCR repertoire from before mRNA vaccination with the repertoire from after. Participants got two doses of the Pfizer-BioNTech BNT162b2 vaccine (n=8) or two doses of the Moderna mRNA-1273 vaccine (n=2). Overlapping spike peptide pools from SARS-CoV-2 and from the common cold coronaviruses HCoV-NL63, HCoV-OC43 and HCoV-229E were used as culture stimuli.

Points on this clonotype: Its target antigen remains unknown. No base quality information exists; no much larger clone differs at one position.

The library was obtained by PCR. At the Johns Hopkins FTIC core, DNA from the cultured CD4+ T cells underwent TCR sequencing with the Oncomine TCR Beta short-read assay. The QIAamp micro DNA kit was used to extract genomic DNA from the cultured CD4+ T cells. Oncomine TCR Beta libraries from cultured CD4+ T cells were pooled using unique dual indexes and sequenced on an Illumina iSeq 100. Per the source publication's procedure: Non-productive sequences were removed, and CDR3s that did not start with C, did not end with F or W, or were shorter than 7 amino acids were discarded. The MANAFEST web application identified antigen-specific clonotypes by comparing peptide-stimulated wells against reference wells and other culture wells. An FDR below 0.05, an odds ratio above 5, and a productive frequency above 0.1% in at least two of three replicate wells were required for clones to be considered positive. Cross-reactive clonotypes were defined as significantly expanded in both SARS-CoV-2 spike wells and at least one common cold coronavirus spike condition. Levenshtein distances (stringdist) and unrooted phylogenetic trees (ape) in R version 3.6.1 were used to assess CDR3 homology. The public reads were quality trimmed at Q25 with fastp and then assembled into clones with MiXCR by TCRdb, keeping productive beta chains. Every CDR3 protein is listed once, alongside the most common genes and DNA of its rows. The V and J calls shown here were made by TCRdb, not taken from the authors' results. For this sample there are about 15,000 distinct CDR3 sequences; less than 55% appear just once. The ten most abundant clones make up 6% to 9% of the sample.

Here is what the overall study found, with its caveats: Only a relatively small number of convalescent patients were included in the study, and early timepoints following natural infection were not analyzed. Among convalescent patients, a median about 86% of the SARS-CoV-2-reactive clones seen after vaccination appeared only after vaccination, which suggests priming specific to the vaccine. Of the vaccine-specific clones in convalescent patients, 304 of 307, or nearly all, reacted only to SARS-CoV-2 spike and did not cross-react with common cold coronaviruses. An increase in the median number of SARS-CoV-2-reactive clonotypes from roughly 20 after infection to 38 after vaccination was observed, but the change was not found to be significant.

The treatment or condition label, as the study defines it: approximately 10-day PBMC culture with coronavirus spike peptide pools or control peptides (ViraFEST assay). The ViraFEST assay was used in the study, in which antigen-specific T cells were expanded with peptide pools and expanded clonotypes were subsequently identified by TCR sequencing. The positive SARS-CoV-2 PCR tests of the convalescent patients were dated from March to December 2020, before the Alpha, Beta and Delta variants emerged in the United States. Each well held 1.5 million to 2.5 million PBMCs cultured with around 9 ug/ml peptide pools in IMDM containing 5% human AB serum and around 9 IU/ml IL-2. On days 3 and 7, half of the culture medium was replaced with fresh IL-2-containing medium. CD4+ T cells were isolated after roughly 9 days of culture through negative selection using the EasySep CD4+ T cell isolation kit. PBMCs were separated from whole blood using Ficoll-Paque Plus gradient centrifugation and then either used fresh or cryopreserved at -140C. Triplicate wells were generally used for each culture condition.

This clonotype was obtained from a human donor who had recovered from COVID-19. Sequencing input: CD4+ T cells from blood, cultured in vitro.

The CDR3 reads as follows: CAISESGGTGTEAFF. DNA sequence: TGTGCCATCAGTGAGTCGGGGGGAACGGGCACTGAAGCTTTCTTT. The chain is assembled from TRBV10-3 and TRBJ1-1; matching of 5 bases hints at TRBD1 as the D gene. The germline V gene encodes CDR1 ENHRY and CDR2 SYGVKD. The junction carries 12 bases between V and J, which are trimmed by 0 bases and 4 bases respectively. The CDR3 runs 15 amino acids, cysteine and phenylalanine included. Left in the record is the CDR3 DNA by itself, 45 bases read in frame from the first base.